This T cell receptor (beta chain) is drawn from a study of Ad26.COV2.S vaccination and SARS-CoV-2 variants. A note on this clone: Its antigen is not known.

The length of the CDR3 is 12 residues. Germline CDR1 is SNHLY and CDR2 is FYNNEI. The V segment lost 6 bases and the J segment 8 bases; nucleotides outside the gene matches: 5. Treatment of the sample: roughly 18 received Ad26.COV2.S at low or high dose, single or two shots; a few received placebo; per-sample allocation not given. Samples came from day 63 after the first vaccine or placebo injection. Overall study findings and caveats: Participants in the vaccine arm had higher spike-specific TCR breadth; placebo recipients had lower. After vaccination, substantial breadth of spike-specific CD8+ and CD4+ responses was reported.

Assay: immunoSEQ multiplex PCR; the TCRdb copy retains only in-frame clones and omits some. The table has 430,000 or so clones, 75% to 90% seen once. Sequenced material: peripheral blood, taken in a trial of Ad26.COV2.S vaccine versus placebo. The J gene is TRBJ1-2, the V gene TRBV2; TRBD1 matches 8 bases. This receptor was identified in a person between 18 and 60 years old who received the Ad26.COV2.S COVID-19 vaccine or a placebo. This chain's CDR3 is CASRPTGVGYTF. CDR3 in DNA: TGTGCCAGCAGGCCGACAGGGGTCGGCTACACCTTC.